A selection of T cell receptor beta chains follows, all from one sample in a study of STAT3 mutations in large granular lymphocyte leukemia. Method: immunoSEQ multiplex PCR; TCRdb's copy keeps in-frame clones and lacks some. The sample consists of about 4,000 clones, 82% of them appearing once. The sample taken for sequencing was peripheral blood mononuclear cells. All receptors derive from a boy younger than 18 with T-cell large granular lymphocyte leukemia. Some clones in this sample may be carry-over from other donors' samples. Each CDR3 is given with its conserved first and last residue. A D gene is named only where the DNA matches it firmly. Clone size, where shown, is once, few, many, or a class for clones that have expanded.

>TRBV19|-|17|few|TRBJ1-4
TGTGCCAGTAGTATAAGTGCAGCGAGTGCAACTAATGAAAAACTGTTTTTT
CASSISAASATNEKLFF
>TRBV6-5|TRBD2|15|-|TRBJ2-7
TGTGCCAGCAGTTACGACGGGACTACTTCCTACGAGCAGTACTTC
CASSYDGTTSYEQYF
>TRBV5-8|TRBD1|19|few|TRBJ1-6
TGTGCCAGCAGTACACGACAGGGGACGCAAGGTTCCTATAATTCACCCCTCCACTTT
CASSTRQGTQGSYNSPLHF
>TRBV7-2|-|11|-|TRBJ2-7
TGTGCCAGCAGCAAAAGCTACGAGCAGTACTTC
CASSKSYEQYF
>TRBV30|TRBD1|16|once|TRBJ1-6
TGTGCCTGGAGTGTCGGGGGACAGAGCTATAATTCACCCCTCCACTTT
CAWSVGGQSYNSPLHF
>TRBV7-3|-|14|-|TRBJ1-2
TGTGCCAGCAGCTTATACGCAGGCAACTATGGCTACACCTTC
CASSLYAGNYGYTF
>TRBV10-3|TRBD1|14|-|TRBJ1-5
TGTGCCATCAGTCGGGACAGCAGCAATCAGCCCCAGCATTTT
CAISRDSSNQPQHF
>TRBV5-1|TRBD2|17|-|TRBJ2-3
TGCGCCAGCAGCTTGGCCCGACTAGCGGGAGTAGGAGATACGCAGTATTTT
CASSLARLAGVGDTQYF
>TRBV27|-|16|-|TRBJ2-7
TGTGCCAGCAGTATGTGGACCGCCAGCCGAGGGTACGAGCAGTACTTC
CASSMWTASRGYEQYF
>TRBV4-1|-|14|-|TRBJ1-4
TGCGCCAGCAGTCAAGAGCCCTCCAATGAAAAACTGTTTTTT
CASSQEPSNEKLFF
>TRBV5-1|-|14|-|TRBJ2-7
TGCGCCAGCAGCCTCCAAGATGGGTCCTACGAGCAGTACTTC
CASSLQDGSYEQYF
>TRBV5-1|-|14|-|TRBJ2-4
TGCGCCAGCAGCCCCCAAGGAGCCAAAAACATTCAGTACTTC
CASSPQGAKNIQYF
>TRBV6-5|-|16|-|TRBJ1-2
TGTGCCAGCAGTTACCCGGCCTACTCCGACAACTATGGCTACACCTTC
CASSYPAYSDNYGYTF
>TRBV7-2|-|14|-|TRBJ2-1
TGTGCCAGCAGCCCCTTCGCCAGGGAGGATGAGCAGTTCTTC
CASSPFAREDEQFF
>TRBV30|-|13|-|TRBJ2-1
TGTGCCTGGAGCGAAGGGCGGGGCAATGAGCAGTTCTTC
CAWSEGRGNEQFF
>TRBV5-1|-|14|medium-sized|TRBJ1-3
TGCGCCAGCAGCTTGTCAGGGACTGGAAACACCATATATTTT
CASSLSGTGNTIYF
>TRBV29-1|TRBD1|13|-|TRBJ2-7
TGCAGCGTAACACAGGGGGAACCCTACGAGCAGTACTTC
CSVTQGEPYEQYF
>TRBV5-4|TRBD2|15|-|TRBJ2-5
TGTGCCAGCAGCTCCGAGCGGGAGTACCAAGAGACCCAGTACTTC
CASSSEREYQETQYF
>TRBV29-1|-|11|-|TRBJ1-2
TGCAGCTCTGGAGAGAGGGACGGCTACACCTTC
CSSGERDGYTF
>TRBV5-4|-|14|-|TRBJ1-5
TGTGCCAGCAGCTTATGGGGGGCGAATCAGCCCCAGCATTTT
CASSLWGANQPQHF
>TRBV7-9|-|15|-|TRBJ2-7
TGTGCCAGCAGCACCACAGGGGGAGGGTACTACGAGCAGTACTTC
CASSTTGGGYYEQYF
>TRBV5-1|-|13|-|TRBJ2-5
TGCGCCAGCACCCTGGCAGGCCAAGAGACCCAGTACTTC
CASTLAGQETQYF
>TRBV7-9|-|12|-|TRBJ2-1
TGTGCCAGCAGCTTAGCGCTGGCCGGGCAGTTCTTC
CASSLALAGQFF
>TRBV5-1|TRBD1|15|once|TRBJ1-5
TGCGCCAGCAGCTTGGGCAGGGGGCTTATTCAGCCCCAGCATTTT
CASSLGRGLIQPQHF
>TRBV5-1|-|14|-|TRBJ1-1
TGCGCCAGCAGAGGGTTTGCATCGAACGCTGAAGCTTTCTTT
CASRGFASNAEAFF
>TRBV10-2|-|12|-|TRBJ2-5
TGCGCCAGCAGTGGAGGGCGGGAGACCCAGTACTTC
CASSGGRETQYF
>TRBV7-2|TRBD2|16|-|TRBJ2-3
TGTGCCAGCAGCTTAGCCGCTAGCGGGAGTTGGGATACGCAGTATTTT
CASSLAASGSWDTQYF
>TRBV5-4|TRBD2|16|-|TRBJ2-3
TGTGCCAGCAGTCGGGCGGGACTACTGGGCACAGATACGCAGTATTTT
CASSRAGLLGTDTQYF
>TRBV5-1|TRBD2|15|-|TRBJ2-7
TGCGCCAGCAGCGTGGGACTAGCGGGCTACTACGAGCAGTACTTC
CASSVGLAGYYEQYF
>TRBV29-1|-|13|-|TRBJ2-7
TGCAGCGTTGAAGAAACGGACCACTACGAGCAGTACTTC
CSVEETDHYEQYF
>TRBV4-1|-|17|-|TRBJ1-3
TGCGCCAGCAGCCAAGTCCCACCCGAGACGCCTGGAAACACCATATATTTT
CASSQVPPETPGNTIYF
>TRBV5-6|-|15|-|TRBJ1-6
TGTGCCAGCAGCTTGGTCAAGGGGTCCAATTCACCCCTCCACTTT
CASSLVKGSNSPLHF
>TRBV7-9|-|13|-|TRBJ1-5
TGTGCCAGCAGCCTCGGAACCCGGCAGCCCCAGCATTTT
CASSLGTRQPQHF
>TRBV30|-|12|-|TRBJ2-7
TGTGCCTGGAATTCTCGAGGGGCTGTGCAGTACTTC
CAWNSRGAVQYF
>TRBV30|-|13|-|TRBJ2-7
TGTGCCTGTTCCAGGGGCGTGGGGTACGAGCAGTACTTC
CACSRGVGYEQYF
>TRBV5-1|-|16|-|TRBJ2-1
TGCGCCAGCAGCAGTGAGGGCAGGAGCTCCTACAATGAGCAGTTCTTC
CASSSEGRSSYNEQFF
>TRBV29-1|-|12|-|TRBJ1-2
TGCAGCGCCTTGCTTCTTCTGCAAGGCTACACCTTC
CSALLLLQGYTF
>TRBV5-1|-|13|-|TRBJ2-7
TGCGCCAGCAGCTCCGGAATTAGGGTTGAGCAGTACTTC
CASSSGIRVEQYF
>TRBV7-9|TRBD1|14|-|TRBJ1-2
TGTGCCAGCAGCTTGGCCGAGGGGGCCTATGGCTACACCTTC
CASSLAEGAYGYTF
>TRBV5-1|TRBD1|16|-|TRBJ2-1
TGCGCCAGCAGCTTCCCGACAGGGGGCTTCTACAATGAGCAGTTCTTC
CASSFPTGGFYNEQFF
>TRBV30|-|16|-|TRBJ1-2
TGTGCCTGGAGTGTAGGGGGGCCGTTTGTTAACTATGGCTACACCTTC
CAWSVGGPFVNYGYTF
>TRBV5-6|-|14|-|TRBJ2-7
TGTGCCAGCAGCTTCGGGTTGGGCTCCTACGAGCAGTACTTC
CASSFGLGSYEQYF
>TRBV13|TRBD2|16|-|TRBJ2-7
TGTGCCAGCAGCTTAGCAACGCGGGGGGCGGGCTACGAGCAGTACTTC
CASSLATRGAGYEQYF
>TRBV5-4|TRBD1|15|-|TRBJ2-5
TGTGCCAGCAGCTTCAAGGGGGCAGGGGGAGAGACCCAGTACTTC
CASSFKGAGGETQYF
>TRBV5-4|TRBD1|15|-|TRBJ2-7
TGTGCCAGCAACAACAAGGGACAGGGGGCGAGGGAGCAGTACTTC
CASNNKGQGAREQYF
>TRBV12-5|-|18|-|TRBJ1-5
TGTGCTAGTGGTTTGGTATTGGGGCAGGGCGGTCGGAATCAGCCCCAGCATTTT
CASGLVLGQGGRNQPQHF
>TRBV27|-|17|-|TRBJ2-7
TGTGCCAGCAGTGGAGGGAGCGTGTGGGGGACGGCCTACGAGCAGTACTTC
CASSGGSVWGTAYEQYF
>TRBV27|-|16|-|TRBJ2-7
TGTGCCAGCAGTCCCAATAAAAGGGCAGGTGGCCGCGAGCAGTACTTC
CASSPNKRAGGREQYF
>TRBV12-5|TRBD1|16|-|TRBJ1-3
TGTGCTAGTGGTTTGGGACAGGGGGTCTCTGGAAACACCATATATTTT
CASGLGQGVSGNTIYF
>TRBV5-8|-|13|-|TRBJ2-5
TGTGCCAGCAGCTCCCCTGGGGGTGGGACCCAGTACTTC
CASSSPGGGTQYF
>TRBV7-9|-|17|-|TRBJ1-5
TGTGCCAGCAGCTTAGCGCTTACGGGGGCCGGGGGTCAGCCCCAGCATTTT
CASSLALTGAGGQPQHF
>TRBV30|-|16|-|TRBJ1-6
TGTGCCTGGAGTGTAAGGGCAGGGTCCTATAATTCACCCCTCCACTTT
CAWSVRAGSYNSPLHF
>TRBV12-5|TRBD1|12|-|TRBJ1-5
TGTGCTAGTGGCCCAGGGGGACAGCCCCAGCATTTT
CASGPGGQPQHF
>TRBV6-5|-|14|-|TRBJ2-5
TGTGCCAGCAGTTACGGAGGGGTGACGGAGACCCAGTACTTC
CASSYGGVTETQYF
>TRBV4-2|TRBD2|17|-|TRBJ2-7
TGTGCCAGCAGCCAAGATCTCCTAGCGGGAGGGTCCTACGAGCAGTACTTC
CASSQDLLAGGSYEQYF
>TRBV5-1|TRBD1|14|-|TRBJ1-2
TGCGCCAGCAGCTCGGGACAGGGGAACTATGGCTACACCTTC
CASSSGQGNYGYTF